The 17 T cell receptor beta chains below all came from one sample that was sequenced in a study of blood T cell repertoires in COVID-19. TCRdb's copy holds only in-frame clones and misses some; the assay was immunoSEQ multiplex PCR. The table lists roughly 70,000 clones, around 90% of them singletons. What was sequenced was peripheral blood. The receptors originated from a human donor in a cohort sampled during active COVID-19.

The rearrangement links TRBV5-1 to TRBJ1-3, with 11 bases that match TRBD1. The germline V gene has CDR1 SGHRS and CDR2 YFSETQ. The CDR3 extends over 15 amino acids. V lost 4 bases, J lost 4 bases, and 4 bases stayed unmatched. The CDR3 DNA reads as TGCGCCAGCAGCCGGACAGGGGGCGAGGGAAACACCATATATTTT. It codes for CASSRTGGEGNTIYF.

A single count supports this clone. This chain links TRBV19 with TRBJ1-5; D perhaps matches TRBD1 (5 bases). V lost 3 bases and J 6 bases, leaving 12 bases between the germline ends. This CDR3 is 14 amino acids long. Germline V gene data show CDR1 as LNHDA and CDR2 as SQIVND (reference sequence). The CDR3 here is CASSITVGGQPQHF. The CDR3 DNA is TGTGCCAGTAGTATTACGGTCGGGGGTCAGCCCCAGCATTTT.

The chain carries TRBV29-1 and TRBJ1-2; D may be TRBD1 (6 bases). The V end lost 2 bases, the J end lost 6 bases, and 13 bases lay between the germline ends. This CDR3 comprises 13 residues. The germline gives CDR1 SQVTM, CDR2 ANQGSEA. CDR3 sequence (DNA): TGCAGCGTTGAATCCGGGGGGGCGCATGGCTACACCTTC. This translates into CSVESGGAHGYTF.

This CDR3 is CASGYATESYEQYF. CDR3 sequence (DNA): TGTGCTAGTGGTTACGCGACAGAATCTTACGAGCAGTACTTC. The V gene is TRBV12-5, the J gene TRBJ2-7; tentatively, D is TRBD1 (5 bases). This CDR3 is built from 14 residues. V was cut by 4 bases and J by 4 bases, with 14 bases left in between. Germline V gene sequence: CDR1 LGHNT, CDR2 FRNRAP.

This clone has only one observation. CDR3 residues: CASSVSLGGRTEAFF. CDR3 coding DNA: TGTGCCAGCAGCGTATCACTGGGGGGGCGGACTGAAGCTTTCTTT. The J gene is TRBJ1-1, the V gene TRBV9; perhaps TRBD1 as D (6 bases). Deletions cut 1 base from V and 5 bases from J, with 15 bases between. Germline V lookup: CDR1 SGDLS, CDR2 YYNGEE. This CDR3 spans 15 amino acids.

CDR3 loop: CASTTGWGQGYEQYF. The DNA of the CDR3 is TGTGCCAGCACCACAGGGTGGGGGCAAGGCTACGAGCAGTACTTC. The rearrangement joins TRBV6-5 to TRBJ2-7, with D possibly being TRBD1 (6 bases). Germline V gene sequence: CDR1 MNHEY, CDR2 SVGAGI. This CDR3 comprises 15 residues. V gave up 7 bases and J gave up 3 bases, with 19 bases separating them.

This chain uses TRBV7-9 with TRBJ1-1; 7 nucleotides match TRBD1. The germline V gene has CDR1 SEHNR and CDR2 FQNEAQ (reference sequence). Germline trimming cut 5 bases from V and 6 bases from J; bases unmatched to any gene: 9. There are 14 residues in the CDR3. CDR3 region: CASSGQVEGPEAFF. The CDR3, as DNA: TGTGCCAGCAGCGGACAGGTGGAGGGCCCTGAAGCTTTCTTT.

The V and J genes are TRBV5-6 and TRBJ1-1; D possibly corresponds to TRBD1 (5 bases). The CDR3 sequence is 15 residues long. The germline V and J ends were trimmed by 0 bases and 3 bases, with 12 bases remaining between them. The germline gives CDR1 SGHDT, CDR2 YYEEEE. This CDR3 is CASSLAAGRYTEAFF. In DNA form, the CDR3 reads TGTGCCAGCAGCTTGGCCGCAGGGAGGTACACTGAAGCTTTCTTT.

The CDR3 sequence is CATSDPRDISTDTQYF. CDR3 nucleotide sequence: TGTGCCACCAGTGACCCCCGGGACATTAGCACAGATACGCAGTATTTT. This chain connects TRBV24-1 to TRBJ2-3; a possible D gene is TRBD1 (6 bases). V was clipped by 4 bases and J by 0 bases, with 13 bases between them. The CDR3 is made up of 16 amino acids. Germline V gives CDR1 KGHDR, CDR2 SFDVKD.

This chain uses TRBV12-3 or TRBV12-4 with TRBJ1-2; no firm D call. CDR3 length: 13 residues. V was pared by 6 bases and J by 5 bases, with 13 bases between. Here the CDR3 reads CASSPTRGYGYTF. CDR3 nucleotides: TGTGCCAGCAGCCCGACTCGAGGATATGGCTACACCTTC.

The CDR3 coding sequence is TGTGCCAGAAGCTTATATCGCACAGGGGACCCATACGAGCAGTACTTC. Residues: CARSLYRTGDPYEQYF. J is TRBJ2-7 and V is TRBV5-3; 7 bases line up with TRBD1. TRBV5-3 is identified as an open reading frame with a role that is uncertain. The length of the CDR3 is 16 residues. The V and J ends lost 2 bases and 4 bases, in that order; junction bases with no gene match: 12.

This chain connects TRBV7-2 to TRBJ2-3, with D hard to call. The CDR3 spans 16 residues. Germline CDR1 is SGHTA and CDR2 is FQGNSA. V gave up 5 bases and J gave up 0 bases, with 15 bases separating them. The CDR3 DNA follows: TGTGCCAGCAGCCGCTGGCTGCAACCTAGCACAGATACGCAGTATTTT. Its protein product is CASSRWLQPSTDTQYF.

The CDR3 here is CAWSGGRGGYTF. In nucleotides, the CDR3 is TGTGCCTGGAGTGGGGGCAGGGGGGGCTACACCTTC. This chain joins TRBV30 and TRBJ1-2, with TRBD1 matching 7 bases. CDR3 size: 12 residues. In germline, CDR1 is GTSNPN, CDR2 SVGIG (reference sequence). V trimming: 1 base; J trimming: 8 bases; junction bases outside the gene matches: 4.

This clone was detected only a few times. The rearrangement joins TRBV11-2 to TRBJ2-1; a weak D match, TRBD1 (6 bases). V was cut by 1 base and J by 0 bases, with 16 bases left in between. CDR1 and CDR2 (germline): SGHAT, FQNNGV. The CDR3 loop spans 18 amino acids. CDR3 in amino acids: CASSLAPLQGTSYNEQFF. The CDR3 region has the DNA TGTGCCAGCAGCTTAGCGCCGTTACAGGGAACCTCCTACAATGAGCAGTTCTTC.

The genes are TRBV9 and TRBJ1-3; D unresolved. The CDR3 runs 14 residues. Germline lookup yields CDR1 SGDLS and CDR2 YYNGEE. V lost 4 bases, J lost 1 base, and 9 bases lay in between. Here the CDR3 reads CASSPSGSGNTIYF. For the CDR3, the DNA is TGTGCCAGCAGCCCTAGTGGTTCTGGAAACACCATATATTTT.

As to this clone: This CDR3 is missing its conserved last phenylalanine or tryptophan, likely due to a read error. The DNA is left out, because the CDR3 cannot be placed on it with certainty; the CDR3 is given as TCRdb lists it. The chain has TRBV7-9 and TRBJ1-6; TRBD1 is the table's D call and was not checked against the DNA. The CDR3 is 8 residues long, counting both termini. Germline V gene sequence: CDR1 SEHNR, CDR2 FQNEAQ (reference sequence). CDR3 protein: CASSPGTG.

This clone was recorded a few times. J is TRBJ1-2 and V is TRBV7-9; TRBD1 matches 11 bases. The germline CDR1 and CDR2 sequences are SEHNR and FQNEAQ (reference sequence). The CDR3 runs to 14 residues. The trim removed 5 bases at V and 8 bases at J, leaving 7 bases unmatched. The CDR3 here is CASSLSGQGDGYTF. The CDR3, as DNA: TGTGCCAGCAGCCTTTCGGGACAGGGGGACGGCTACACCTTC.